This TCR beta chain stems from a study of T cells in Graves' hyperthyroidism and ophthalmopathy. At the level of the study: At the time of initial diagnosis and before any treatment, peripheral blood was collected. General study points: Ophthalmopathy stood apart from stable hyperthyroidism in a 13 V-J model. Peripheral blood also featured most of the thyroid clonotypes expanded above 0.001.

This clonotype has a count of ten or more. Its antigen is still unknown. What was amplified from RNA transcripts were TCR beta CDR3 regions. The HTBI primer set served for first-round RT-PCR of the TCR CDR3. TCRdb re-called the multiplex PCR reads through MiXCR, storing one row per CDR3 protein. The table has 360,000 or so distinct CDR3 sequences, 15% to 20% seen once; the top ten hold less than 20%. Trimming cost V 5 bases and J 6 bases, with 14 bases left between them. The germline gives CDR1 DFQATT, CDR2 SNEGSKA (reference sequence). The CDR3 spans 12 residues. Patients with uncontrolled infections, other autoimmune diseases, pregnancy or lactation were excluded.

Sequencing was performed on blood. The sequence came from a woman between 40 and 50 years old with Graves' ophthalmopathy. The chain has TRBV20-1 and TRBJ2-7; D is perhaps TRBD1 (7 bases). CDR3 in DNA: TGCAGTGCTGCGGAGGGGGCGAGCGAGCAGTACTTC. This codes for CSAAEGASEQYF.